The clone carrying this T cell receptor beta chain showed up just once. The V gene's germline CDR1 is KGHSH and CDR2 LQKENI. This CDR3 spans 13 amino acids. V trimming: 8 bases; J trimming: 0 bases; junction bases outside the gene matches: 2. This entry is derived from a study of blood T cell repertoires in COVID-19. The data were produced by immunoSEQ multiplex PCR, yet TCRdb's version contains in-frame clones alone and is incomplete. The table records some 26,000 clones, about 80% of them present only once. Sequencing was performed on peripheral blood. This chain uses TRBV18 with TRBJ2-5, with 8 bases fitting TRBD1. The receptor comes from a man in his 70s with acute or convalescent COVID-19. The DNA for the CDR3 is TGTGCCAGCACGACAGGGGACCAAGAGACCCAGTACTTC. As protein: CASTTGDQETQYF.